A selection of T cell receptor beta chains follows, all from one sample in a study of T-cell memory formation after mild COVID-19. In TCRdb, the 5' RACE reads were re-called with MiXCR into one record per CDR3 protein. The profile shows about 360,000 distinct CDR3 sequences, around 14% of them singletons. The sample comprised PBMCs or a T cell subset sorted from them (not recorded which). Every receptor here comes from a man between 18 and 29 years old who had mild COVID-19 (a few samples of this study predate the infection). Cell type and time point are not known. Each CDR3 is given with its conserved first and last residue. D genes are given only for firm matches. Rows give clone size only sometimes, using once, few, many, or a class for an expanded clone.

clone size	V gene	J gene	D gene	CDR3 DNA	CDR3 protein
few	TRBV12-3/TRBV12-4	TRBJ1-2	TRBD1	TGTGCCAGCAGTTTAGAACCAGGGGGAAATGGCTACACCTTC	CASSLEPGGNGYTF
few	TRBV7-2	TRBJ2-1	.	TGTGCCAGCAGCCCCACTCCGGGCGATGAGCAGTTCTTC	CASSPTPGDEQFF
few	TRBV5-5	TRBJ2-3	.	TGTGCCAGCAGCTTGCGATACAATACGCAGTATTTT	CASSLRYNTQYF
few	TRBV20-1	TRBJ2-3	TRBD1	TGCAGTGCTCCTCTCAAGACAGGGACCACACAGGATACGCAGTATTTT	CSAPLKTGTTQDTQYF
few	TRBV4-1	TRBJ1-1	TRBD1	TGCGCCAGCAGCCTCTTCCCGACAGGGGTCACTGAAGCTTTCTTT	CASSLFPTGVTEAFF
.	TRBV6-2/TRBV6-3	TRBJ1-1	TRBD1	TGTGCCAGCAATTACGGGACAGGGGAAGCTTTCTTT	CASNYGTGEAFF
few	TRBV13	TRBJ1-1	.	TGTGCCAGCAGCACCTCGGGAGTGGGCACTGAAGCTTTCTTT	CASSTSGVGTEAFF
few	TRBV5-1	TRBJ2-3	TRBD1	TGCGCCAGCAGTGACCGGGACAGGGGGCGAGATACGCAGTATTTT	CASSDRDRGRDTQYF
few	TRBV7-2	TRBJ1-2	.	TGTGCCAGCACCAGATCGACAGGCTATGGCTACACCTTC	CASTRSTGYGYTF
many	TRBV6-2/TRBV6-3	TRBJ2-7	.	TGTGCCAGCCTAACTAGGGACAAATACTACGAGCAGTACTTC	CASLTRDKYYEQYF
once	TRBV7-9	TRBJ1-5	TRBD1	TGTGCCACAGCTGGACAGGGTAATCAGCCCCAGCATTTT	CATAGQGNQPQHF
.	TRBV12-3/TRBV12-4	TRBJ1-5	TRBD1	TGTGCCAGCAGTGGCAGGGGGTATAGCAATCAGCCCCAGCATTTT	CASSGRGYSNQPQHF
.	TRBV24-1	TRBJ2-1	.	TGTGCCACCAGTGACCCCGCGGGGATGGAGTACAATGAGCAGTTCTTC	CATSDPAGMEYNEQFF
.	TRBV7-2	TRBJ2-2	.	TGTGCCAGCATCCCGACCGGGGAGCTGTTTTTT	CASIPTGELFF
many	TRBV4-1	TRBJ2-3	TRBD2	TGCGCCAGCAGCCACGGCGGGGGTCTCTTATCAGATACGCAGTATTTT	CASSHGGGLLSDTQYF
many	TRBV29-1	TRBJ2-3	.	TGCAGCGTTGAAGAACCACGGGGCCCTGGTGATACGCAGTATTTT	CSVEEPRGPGDTQYF
few	TRBV4-3	TRBJ1-2	.	TGCGCCAGCAGCCAAGATTCAGGGCTGCAAGCTAACTATGGCTACACCTTC	CASSQDSGLQANYGYTF
few	TRBV3-1	TRBJ1-2	.	TGTGCCAGCAGCCAAGACGGGACCGTGGGAGGCTATGGCTACACCTTC	CASSQDGTVGGYGYTF